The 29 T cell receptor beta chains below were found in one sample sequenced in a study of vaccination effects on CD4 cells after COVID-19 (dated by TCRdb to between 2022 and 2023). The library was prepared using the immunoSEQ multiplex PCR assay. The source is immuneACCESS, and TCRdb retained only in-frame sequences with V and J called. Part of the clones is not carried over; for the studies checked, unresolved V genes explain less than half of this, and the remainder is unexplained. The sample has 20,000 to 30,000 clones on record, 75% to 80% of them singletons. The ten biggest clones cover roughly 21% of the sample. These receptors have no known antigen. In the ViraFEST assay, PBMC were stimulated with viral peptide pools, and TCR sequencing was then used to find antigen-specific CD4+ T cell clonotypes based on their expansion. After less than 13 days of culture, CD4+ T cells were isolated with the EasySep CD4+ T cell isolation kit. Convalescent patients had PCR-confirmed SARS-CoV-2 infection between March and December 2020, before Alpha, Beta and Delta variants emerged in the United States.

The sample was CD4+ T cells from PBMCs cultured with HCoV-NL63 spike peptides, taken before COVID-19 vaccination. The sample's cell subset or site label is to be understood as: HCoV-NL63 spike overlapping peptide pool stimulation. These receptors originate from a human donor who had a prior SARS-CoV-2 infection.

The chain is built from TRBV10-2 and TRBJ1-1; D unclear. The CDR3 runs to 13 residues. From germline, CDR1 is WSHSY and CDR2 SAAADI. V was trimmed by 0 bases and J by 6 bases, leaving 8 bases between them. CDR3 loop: CASSESWAAEAFF. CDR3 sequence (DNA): TGCGCCAGCAGTGAGTCGTGGGCGGCTGAAGCTTTCTTT.

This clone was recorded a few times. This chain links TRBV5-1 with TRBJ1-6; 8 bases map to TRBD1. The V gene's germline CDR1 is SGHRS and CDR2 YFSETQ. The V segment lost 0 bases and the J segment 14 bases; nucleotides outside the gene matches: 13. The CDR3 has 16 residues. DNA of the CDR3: TGCGCCAGCAGCTTGGCTCAGGGGGCGGAGGTTGGAACCCTCCACTTT. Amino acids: CASSLAQGAEVGTLHF.

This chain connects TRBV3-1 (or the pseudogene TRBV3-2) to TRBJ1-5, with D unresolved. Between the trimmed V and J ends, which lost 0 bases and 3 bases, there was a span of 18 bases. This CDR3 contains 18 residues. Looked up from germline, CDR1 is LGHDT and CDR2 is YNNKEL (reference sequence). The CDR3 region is CASSQEVCEDALNQPQHF. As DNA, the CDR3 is TGTGCCAGCAGCCAAGAAGTTTGCGAGGACGCCCTCAATCAGCCCCAGCATTTT.

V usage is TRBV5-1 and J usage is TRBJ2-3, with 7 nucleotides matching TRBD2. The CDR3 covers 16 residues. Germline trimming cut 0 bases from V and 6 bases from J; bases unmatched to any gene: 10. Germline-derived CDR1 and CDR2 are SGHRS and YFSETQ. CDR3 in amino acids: CASSLGVRLASDTQYF. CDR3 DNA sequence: TGCGCCAGCAGCTTGGGGGTTAGACTAGCATCGGATACGCAGTATTTT.

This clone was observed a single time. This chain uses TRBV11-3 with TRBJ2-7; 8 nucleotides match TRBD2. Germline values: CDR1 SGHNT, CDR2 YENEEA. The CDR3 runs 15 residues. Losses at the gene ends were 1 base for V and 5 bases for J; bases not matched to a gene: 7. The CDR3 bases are TGTGCCAGCAGCTTAGTTACGGGAGGGCCTCACGAGCAGTACTTC. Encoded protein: CASSLVTGGPHEQYF.

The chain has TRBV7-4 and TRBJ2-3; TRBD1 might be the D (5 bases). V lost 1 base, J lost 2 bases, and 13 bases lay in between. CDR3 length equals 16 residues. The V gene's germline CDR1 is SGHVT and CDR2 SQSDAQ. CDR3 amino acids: CASSLVRQRLTDTQYF. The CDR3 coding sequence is TGTGCCAGCAGCTTAGTTAGACAGAGACTCACAGATACGCAGTATTTT.

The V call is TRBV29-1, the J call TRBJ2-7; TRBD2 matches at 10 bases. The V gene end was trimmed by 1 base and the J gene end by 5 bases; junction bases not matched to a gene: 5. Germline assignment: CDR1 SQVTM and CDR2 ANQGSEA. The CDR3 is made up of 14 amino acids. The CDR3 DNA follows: TGCAGCGTTGAAGGTCTAGCGGGAGTTGACGAGCAGTACTTC. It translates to CSVEGLAGVDEQYF.

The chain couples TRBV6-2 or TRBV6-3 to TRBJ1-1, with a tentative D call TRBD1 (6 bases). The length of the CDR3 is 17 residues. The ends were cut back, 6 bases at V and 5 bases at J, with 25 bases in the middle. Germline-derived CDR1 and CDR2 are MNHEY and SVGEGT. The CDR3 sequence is CASSWSLGAVEITEAFF. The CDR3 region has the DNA TGTGCCAGCAGCTGGTCACTGGGGGCTGTTGAGATTACTGAAGCTTTCTTT.

The CDR3 DNA is TGTGCCAGCAGCCAATTCCTCTATCTAGATCGATACAATGAGCAGTTCTTC. Translating it yields CASSQFLYLDRYNEQFF. The chain combines TRBV3-1 (or the pseudogene TRBV3-2) with TRBJ2-1; D is unclear. CDR1 is LGHDT and CDR2 is YNNKEL in the germline V gene (reference sequence). With 2 bases removed from V and 4 bases from J, the gap between germline ends came to 18 bases. The CDR3 extends over 17 amino acids.

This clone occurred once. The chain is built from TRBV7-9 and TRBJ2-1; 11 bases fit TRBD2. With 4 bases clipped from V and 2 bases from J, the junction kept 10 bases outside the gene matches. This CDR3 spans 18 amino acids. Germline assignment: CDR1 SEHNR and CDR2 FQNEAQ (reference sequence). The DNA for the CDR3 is TGTGCCAGCAGCTCCCCGGGACTAGCGGAACTAACCTACAATGAGCAGTTCTTC. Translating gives CASSSPGLAELTYNEQFF.

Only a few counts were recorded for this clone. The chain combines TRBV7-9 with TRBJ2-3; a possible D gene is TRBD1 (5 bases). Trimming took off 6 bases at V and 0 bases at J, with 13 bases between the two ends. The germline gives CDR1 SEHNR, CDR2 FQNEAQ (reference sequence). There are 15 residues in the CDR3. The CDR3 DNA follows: TGTGCCAGCAGTCGAATCAGGGCCAGCACAGATACGCAGTATTTT. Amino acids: CASSRIRASTDTQYF.

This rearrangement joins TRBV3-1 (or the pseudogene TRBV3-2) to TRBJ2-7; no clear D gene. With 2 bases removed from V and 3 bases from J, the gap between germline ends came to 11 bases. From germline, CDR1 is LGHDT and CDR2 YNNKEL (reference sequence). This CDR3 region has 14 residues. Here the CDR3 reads CASSQRRRGYEQYF. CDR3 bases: TGTGCCAGCAGCCAACGCAGAAGAGGCTACGAGCAGTACTTC.

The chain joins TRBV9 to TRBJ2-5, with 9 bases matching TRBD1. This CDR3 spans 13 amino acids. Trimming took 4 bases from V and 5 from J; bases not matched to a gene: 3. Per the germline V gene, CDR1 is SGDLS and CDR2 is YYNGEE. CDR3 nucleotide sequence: TGTGCCAGCAGCACAGGGGGCTGGGAGACCCAGTACTTC. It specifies CASSTGGWETQYF.

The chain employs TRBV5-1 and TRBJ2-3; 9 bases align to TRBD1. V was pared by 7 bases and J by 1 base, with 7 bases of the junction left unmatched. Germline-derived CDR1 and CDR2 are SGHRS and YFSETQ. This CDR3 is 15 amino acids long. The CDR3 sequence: CASGQGPGGTDTQYF. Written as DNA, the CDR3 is TGCGCCAGCGGACAGGGGCCGGGGGGCACAGATACGCAGTATTTT.

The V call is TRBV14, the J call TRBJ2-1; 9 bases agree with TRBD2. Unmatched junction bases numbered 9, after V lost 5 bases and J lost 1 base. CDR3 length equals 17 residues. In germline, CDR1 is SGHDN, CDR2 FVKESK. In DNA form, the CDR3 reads TGTGCCAGCAGCAGGGCCGGACTAGCGCAATCCTACAATGAGCAGTTCTTC. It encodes CASSRAGLAQSYNEQFF.

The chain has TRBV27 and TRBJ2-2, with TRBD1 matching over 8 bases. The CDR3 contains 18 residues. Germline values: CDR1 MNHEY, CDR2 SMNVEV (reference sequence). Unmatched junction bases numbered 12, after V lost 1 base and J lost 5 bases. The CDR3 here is CASSLWAGGFGGTGELFF. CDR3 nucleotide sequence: TGTGCCAGCAGTTTATGGGCAGGGGGCTTCGGTGGGACCGGGGAGCTGTTTTTT.

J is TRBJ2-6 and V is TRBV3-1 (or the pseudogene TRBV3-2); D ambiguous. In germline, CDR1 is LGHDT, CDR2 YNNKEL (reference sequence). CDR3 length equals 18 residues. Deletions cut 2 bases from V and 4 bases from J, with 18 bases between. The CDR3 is CASSQRRQPRSGANVLTF. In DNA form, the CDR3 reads TGTGCCAGCAGCCAAAGACGGCAACCACGCTCCGGGGCCAACGTCCTGACTTTC.

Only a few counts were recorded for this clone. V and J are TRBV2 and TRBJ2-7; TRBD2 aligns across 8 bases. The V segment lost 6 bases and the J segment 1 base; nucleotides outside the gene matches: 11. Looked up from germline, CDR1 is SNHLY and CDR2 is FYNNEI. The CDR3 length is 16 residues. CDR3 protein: CASRPRSGGYSYEQYF. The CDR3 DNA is TGTGCCAGCAGACCAAGGAGCGGGGGCTATTCCTACGAGCAGTACTTC.

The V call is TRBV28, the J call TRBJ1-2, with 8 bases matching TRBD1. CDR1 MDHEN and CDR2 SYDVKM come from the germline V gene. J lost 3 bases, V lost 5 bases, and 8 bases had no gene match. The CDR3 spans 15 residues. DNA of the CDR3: TGTGCCAGCAGTCTAGGGTCAGGGGGCGACTATGGCTACACCTTC. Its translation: CASSLGSGGDYGYTF.

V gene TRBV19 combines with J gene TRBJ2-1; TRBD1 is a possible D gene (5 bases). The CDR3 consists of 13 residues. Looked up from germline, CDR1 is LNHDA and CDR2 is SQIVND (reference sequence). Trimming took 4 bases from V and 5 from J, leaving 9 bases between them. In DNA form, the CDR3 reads TGTGCCAGTAGTACCACAGGAAACAATGAGCAGTTCTTC. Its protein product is CASSTTGNNEQFF.

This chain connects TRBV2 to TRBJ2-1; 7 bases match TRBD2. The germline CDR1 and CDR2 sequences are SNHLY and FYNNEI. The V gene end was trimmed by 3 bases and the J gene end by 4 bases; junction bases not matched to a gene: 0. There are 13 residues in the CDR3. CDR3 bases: TGTGCCAGCAGTGAGCGGGAGTACAATGAGCAGTTCTTC. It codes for CASSEREYNEQFF.

Written as DNA, the CDR3 is TGTGCCAGTACCCGAGGGACAGAGCTTTATCAGCCCCAGCATTTT. Protein sequence: CASTRGTELYQPQHF. J is TRBJ1-5 and V is TRBV19; 7 bases align to TRBD1. CDR1 LNHDA and CDR2 SQIVND come from the germline V gene (reference sequence). The CDR3 length is 15 residues. Germline trimming cut 7 bases from V and 5 bases from J; bases unmatched to any gene: 11.

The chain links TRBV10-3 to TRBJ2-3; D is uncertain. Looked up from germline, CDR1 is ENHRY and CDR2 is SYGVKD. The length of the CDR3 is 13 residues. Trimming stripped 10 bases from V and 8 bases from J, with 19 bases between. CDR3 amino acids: CASLPTGSGTQYF. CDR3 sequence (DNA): TGTGCCAGCCTTCCGACCGGGTCCGGTACGCAGTATTTT.

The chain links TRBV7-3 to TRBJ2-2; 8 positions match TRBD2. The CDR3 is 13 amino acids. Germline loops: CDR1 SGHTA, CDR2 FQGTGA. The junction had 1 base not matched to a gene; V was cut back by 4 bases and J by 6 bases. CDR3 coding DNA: TGTGCCAGCAGCTCGGGGGGGGCCGGGGAGCTGTTTTTT. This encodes CASSSGGAGELFF. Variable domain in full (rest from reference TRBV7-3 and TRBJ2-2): GAGVSQTPSNKVTEKGKYVELRCDPISGHTALYWYRQSLGQGPEFLIYFQGTGAADDSGLPNDRFFAVRPEGSVSTLKIQRTERGDSAVYLCASSSGGAGELFFGEGSRLTVL.

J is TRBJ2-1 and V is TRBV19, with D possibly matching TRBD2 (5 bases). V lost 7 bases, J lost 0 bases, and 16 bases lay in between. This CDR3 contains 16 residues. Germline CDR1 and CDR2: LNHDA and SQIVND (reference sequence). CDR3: CASNVARGSSYNEQFF. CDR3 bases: TGTGCCAGTAACGTAGCCCGGGGTAGCTCCTACAATGAGCAGTTCTTC.

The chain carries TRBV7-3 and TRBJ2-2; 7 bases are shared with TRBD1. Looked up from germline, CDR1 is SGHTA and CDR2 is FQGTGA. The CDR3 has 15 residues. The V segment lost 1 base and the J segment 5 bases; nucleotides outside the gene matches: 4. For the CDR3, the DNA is TGTGCCAGCAGCTTAATTAAGGGGGCAACCGGGGAGCTGTTTTTT. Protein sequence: CASSLIKGATGELFF. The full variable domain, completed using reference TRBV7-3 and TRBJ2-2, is GAGVSQTPSNKVTEKGKYVELRCDPISGHTALYWYRQSLGQGPEFLIYFQGTGAADDSGLPNDRFFAVRPEGSVSTLKIQRTERGDSAVYLCASSLIKGATGELFFGEGSRLTVL.

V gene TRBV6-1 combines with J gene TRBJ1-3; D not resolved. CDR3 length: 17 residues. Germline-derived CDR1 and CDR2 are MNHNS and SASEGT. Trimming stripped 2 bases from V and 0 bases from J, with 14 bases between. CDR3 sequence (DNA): TGTGCCAGCAGTGAACGCTTTGCAGGCAGCTCTGGAAACACCATATATTTT. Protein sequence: CASSERFAGSSGNTIYF.

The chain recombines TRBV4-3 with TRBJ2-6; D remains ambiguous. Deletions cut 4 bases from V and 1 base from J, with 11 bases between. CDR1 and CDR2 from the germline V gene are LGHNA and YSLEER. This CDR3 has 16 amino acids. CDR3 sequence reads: CASSPAWGSGANVLTF. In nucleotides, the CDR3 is TGCGCCAGCAGCCCCGCCTGGGGATCTGGGGCCAACGTCCTGACTTTC.

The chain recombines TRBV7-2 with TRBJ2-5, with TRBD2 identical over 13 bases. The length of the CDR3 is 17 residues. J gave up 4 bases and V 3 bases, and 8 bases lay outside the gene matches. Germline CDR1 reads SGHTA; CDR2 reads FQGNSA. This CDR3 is CASSFRTSGSEGETQYF. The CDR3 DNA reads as TGTGCCAGCAGCTTCCGGACTAGCGGGAGTGAGGGAGAGACCCAGTACTTC.